A single sample is the source of the 26 T cell receptor beta chains below, sequenced in a study of PD-1 blockade in mismatch repair-deficient tumors. Method: immunoSEQ multiplex PCR; TCRdb's copy keeps in-frame clones and lacks some. The table lists 49,000 or so clones, roughly 80% of them singletons, with 7% to 8.5% in the top ten. Source: peripheral blood, taken roughly 21 weeks after starting pembrolizumab. The receptors derive from an adult with mismatch repair-deficient cancer.

The chain combines TRBV5-8 with TRBJ1-5; unclear D gene. V lost 0 bases and J 2 bases, leaving 9 bases between the germline ends. The CDR3 length is 15 residues. Germline CDR1 is SGHTS and CDR2 is YDEGEE. CDR3 residues: CASSLVRYGNQPQHF. Here the CDR3 DNA reads TGTGCCAGCAGCTTGGTCAGGTATGGCAATCAGCCCCAGCATTTT.

The chain joins TRBV5-6 to TRBJ1-2, with 8 bases matching TRBD1. The CDR3 spans 14 residues. The V gene's germline CDR1 is SGHDT and CDR2 YYEEEE. V lost 4 bases, J lost 2 bases, and 4 bases stayed unmatched. The chain's CDR3 is CASSTRQGNYGYTF. DNA for the CDR3: TGTGCCAGCAGCACCCGACAGGGGAACTATGGCTACACCTTC.

This chain connects TRBV19 to TRBJ1-2; D unresolved. The germline CDR1 and CDR2 sequences are LNHDA and SQIVND (reference sequence). This CDR3 has 13 residues. The ends were cut back, 2 bases at V and 4 bases at J, with 8 bases in the middle. CDR3 loop: CASSIMTSYGYTF. The CDR3 DNA follows: TGTGCCAGTAGTATAATGACTAGCTATGGCTACACCTTC.

The chain recombines TRBV6-1 with TRBJ1-2; D is unclear. V gave up 0 bases and J gave up 4 bases, with 15 bases separating them. The CDR3 contains 16 residues. Germline CDR1 reads MNHNS; CDR2 reads SASEGT. The CDR3 sequence: CASSEAGIEGSYGYTF. CDR3 in DNA: TGTGCCAGCAGTGAAGCGGGTATAGAAGGGAGCTATGGCTACACCTTC.

This clone has a handful of counts. The chain joins TRBV9 to TRBJ2-5, with TRBD2 identical over 8 bases. J was trimmed by 1 base and V by 4 bases; bases with no gene match: 3. Per the germline V gene, CDR1 is SGDLS and CDR2 is YYNGEE. This CDR3 region has 14 residues. The CDR3 DNA reads as TGTGCCAGCAGCAGTGGACTAGCCCAAGAGACCCAGTACTTC. Its protein is CASSSGLAQETQYF.

This sequence joins TRBV9 and TRBJ1-1, with no clear D. The CDR3 is 13 residues long. V was trimmed by 5 bases and J by 5 bases, leaving 13 bases between them. Germline CDR1 SGDLS, CDR2 YYNGEE. The CDR3 coding sequence is TGTGCCAGCAGTCCCCGGGAGCGGACTGAAGCTTTCTTT. It specifies CASSPRERTEAFF.

This sequence joins TRBV5-1 and TRBJ1-4; D gene unclear. Germline V gene data show CDR1 as SGHRS and CDR2 as YFSETQ. V was trimmed by 0 bases and J by 3 bases, leaving 9 bases between them. CDR3 size: 15 residues. The CDR3 nucleotides are TGCGCCAGCAGCTTGGAGAACAGACCTAATGAAAAACTGTTTTTT. Translating gives CASSLENRPNEKLFF.

This clone has just one count. This chain joins TRBV5-4 and TRBJ2-3; TRBD2 matches 8 bases. In germline, CDR1 is SGHNT, CDR2 YYREEE (reference sequence). This CDR3 contains 15 residues. V shed 0 bases and J 5 bases; nucleotides not matched to a gene: 5. The CDR3 reads CASSLDPGGGDTQYF. CDR3 DNA: TGTGCCAGCAGCTTGGACCCGGGAGGGGGAGATACGCAGTATTTT.

V is TRBV6-1 and J is TRBJ1-5; D not resolved. The CDR3 sequence is 14 residues long. Trimming cost V 4 bases and J 3 bases, with 10 bases left between them. CDR1 and CDR2 from the germline V gene are MNHNS and SASEGT. This chain's CDR3 is CASSGGGNNQPQHF. The CDR3 bases are TGTGCCAGCAGTGGGGGAGGGAACAATCAGCCCCAGCATTTT.

The chain joins TRBV27 to TRBJ2-1; 7 bases fit TRBD1. V shed 2 bases, J shed 1 base, and the junction held 2 bases outside the gene matches. Germline V lookup: CDR1 MNHEY, CDR2 SMNVEV (reference sequence). The CDR3 contains 15 residues. CDR3 amino acids: CASSLQGQSYNEQFF. The CDR3 region has the DNA TGTGCCAGCAGTTTACAGGGACAGTCCTACAATGAGCAGTTCTTC.

The CDR3, as DNA: TGTGCCAGCAGTCCAGACAGGGGGTTGAGCAATCAGCCCCAGCATTTT. Its translation is CASSPDRGLSNQPQHF. This sequence joins TRBV2 and TRBJ1-5; 9 nucleotides agree with TRBD1. Germline lookup yields CDR1 SNHLY and CDR2 FYNNEI. The CDR3 has 16 residues. Trimming at V came to 5 bases and at J to 1 base, leaving 6 bases not matched to a gene.

The J gene is TRBJ2-7, the V gene TRBV7-9, with 9 bases lining up with TRBD1. The J segment lost 3 bases and the V segment lost 5 bases, leaving 2 bases of the junction unmatched. There are 13 residues in the CDR3. The germline V gene has CDR1 SEHNR and CDR2 FQNEAQ (reference sequence). CDR3 sequence reads: CASSPDRGYEQYF. CDR3 coding DNA: TGTGCCAGCAGCCCGGACAGGGGCTACGAGCAGTACTTC.

The genes are TRBV11-2 and TRBJ2-5; D unclear. The CDR3 has 13 amino acids. CDR1 SGHAT and CDR2 FQNNGV come from the germline V gene. Trimming cost V 3 bases and J 2 bases, with 7 bases left between them. This chain's CDR3 is CASSFTFQETQYF. CDR3 DNA sequence: TGTGCCAGCAGCTTCACCTTTCAAGAGACCCAGTACTTC.

To note about this clone: Sequence at one end of the junction differs from germline and may be a read error. This chain links TRBV13 with TRBJ1-1, with D possibly being TRBD1 (5 bases). The CDR3 is made up of 14 amino acids. Germline CDR1 is PRHDT and CDR2 is FYEKMQ (reference sequence). The CDR3 coding sequence is TGTGCCAGCAGCCTAGGGTGGGGGGACACTGAAGCTTTCTTT. Residues: CASSLGWGDTEAFF.

This chain joins TRBV7-6 and TRBJ2-1, with D unresolved. V was cut by 1 base and J by 9 bases, with 10 bases left in between. This CDR3 is built from 13 residues. Germline V gene data show CDR1 as SGHVS and CDR2 as FNYEAQ. CDR3 bases: TGTGCCAGCAGCTTAGTTCGTCTAGGTGAGCAGTTCTTC. Protein product: CASSLVRLGEQFF.

This chain uses TRBV29-1 with TRBJ2-1; D not resolved. Germline V CDR1 and CDR2: SQVTM, ANQGSEA. The CDR3 is made up of 12 amino acids. Trimming pared 3 bases from V and 5 bases from J, leaving 8 bases between. In nucleotides, the CDR3 is TGCAGCGTTGACCCCACAAACAATGAGCAGTTCTTC. It yields the protein CSVDPTNNEQFF.

The V and J genes are TRBV9 and TRBJ2-3, with D perhaps given as TRBD1 or TRBD2 (6 bases each). The CDR3 has 13 amino acids. The germline CDR1 and CDR2 sequences are SGDLS and YYNGEE. Between the trimmed V and J ends, which lost 0 bases and 9 bases, there was a span of 11 bases. CDR3 loop: CASSVAEGGTQYF. CDR3 in DNA: TGTGCCAGCAGCGTAGCCGAAGGGGGGACGCAGTATTTT.

The chain couples TRBV29-1 to TRBJ2-7, with D unclear. Germline CDR1 reads SQVTM; CDR2 reads ANQGSEA. The CDR3 length is 11 residues. Trimming left V 6 bases short and J 3 bases short, with 9 bases between. The CDR3 spells CSVVQNYEQYF. DNA for the CDR3: TGCAGCGTGGTACAGAACTACGAGCAGTACTTC.

The chain couples TRBV7-2 to TRBJ1-1; no reliable D call. CDR3 length equals 13 residues. Trimming removed 2 bases at V and 3 bases at J, with 7 bases between. In germline, CDR1 is SGHTA, CDR2 FQGNSA. The CDR3: CASSLTSDTEAFF. The DNA of the CDR3 is TGTGCCAGCAGCTTAACTTCAGACACTGAAGCTTTCTTT.

The chain carries TRBV9 and TRBJ2-5; 8 nucleotides agree with TRBD2. Germline-derived CDR1 and CDR2 are SGDLS and YYNGEE. The trim removed 3 bases at V and 3 bases at J, leaving 10 bases unmatched. The CDR3 is 16 residues long. The CDR3 DNA sequence: TGTGCCAGCAGCGCCGAGGGGGGACTAGGGAAAGAGACCCAGTACTTC. Protein product: CASSAEGGLGKETQYF.

V is TRBV19 and J is TRBJ1-1; D is unclear. This CDR3 has 15 residues. Trimming removed 5 bases at V and 0 bases at J, with 13 bases between. CDR1 is LNHDA and CDR2 is SQIVND in the germline V gene (reference sequence). CDR3 in amino acids: CASSPTEIMNTEAFF. The CDR3 DNA reads TGTGCCAGTAGTCCGACCGAAATCATGAACACTGAAGCTTTCTTT. The variable domain in full, with the rest retrieved from reference TRBV19 and TRBJ1-1, is DGGITQSPKYLFRKEGQNVTLSCEQNLNHDAMYWYRQDPGQGLRLIYYSQIVNDFQKGDIAEGYSVSREKKESFPLTVTSAQKNPTAFYLCASSPTEIMNTEAFFGQGTRLTVV.

The genes are TRBV18 and TRBJ2-1; no clear D. Per the germline V gene, CDR1 is KGHSH and CDR2 is LQKENI. This CDR3 has 13 amino acids. The V and J ends lost 0 bases and 10 bases respectively, with 10 bases between them. Here the CDR3 DNA reads TGTGCCAGCTCACCACCCGGCGAGGAGGAGCAGTTCTTC. It is translated as CASSPPGEEEQFF.

In regard to this clone: A junction end diverges from the germline sequence, so it may reflect a read error. The chain carries TRBV28 and TRBJ2-6; 9 nucleotides agree with TRBD1. Germline V gives CDR1 MDHEN, CDR2 SYDVKM. CDR3 size: 18 residues. In DNA form, the CDR3 reads TGTGCCAGCAGTTTAGGATATTACAGGGGGCTTGGGGTCAACGTCCTGACTTTC. It encodes CASSLGYYRGLGVNVLTF.

This clone was found a few times. The chain joins TRBV29-1 to TRBJ2-3; 11 positions agree with TRBD2. CDR3 length: 12 amino acids. Germline CDR1 reads SQVTM; CDR2 reads ANQGSEA. V lost 8 bases, J lost 5 bases, and 3 bases stayed unmatched. For the CDR3, the DNA is TGCAGCTACACTAGCGGGAGAGATACGCAGTATTTT. It specifies CSYTSGRDTQYF.

Worth noting for this clone: One junction end does not reproduce the germline sequence, and a read error may be involved. The chain recombines TRBV5-3 with TRBJ2-7; D unclear. TRBV5-3 belongs to the ORF category, with a function that is uncertain. The CDR3 runs 11 residues. This CDR3 reads CASSLTEEQYF. The CDR3, as DNA: TGTGCCAGCAGCTTGACCGAGGAGCAGTACTTC.

The chain joins TRBV2 to TRBJ2-3; D gene ambiguous. CDR3 length equals 14 residues. Germline loops: CDR1 SNHLY, CDR2 FYNNEI. The V end was cut by 6 bases, the J end by 2 bases, with 12 bases between. The CDR3 DNA is TGTGCCAGCAGGTATCAGGATTTCACAGATACGCAGTATTTT. Its protein product is CASRYQDFTDTQYF.